This T cell receptor beta chain emerged from a study of T cells in Graves' hyperthyroidism and ophthalmopathy. General study findings and limits: In the blood, most expanded thyroid clonotypes above 0.001 appeared as well. A model of 13 V-J features distinguished ophthalmopathy from stable hyperthyroidism.

RNA transcripts were the template for amplifying TCR beta CDR3 regions. HTBI primers drove first-round RT-PCR of the TCR CDR3. TCRdb re-derived calls from the multiplex PCR reads in MiXCR, one entry per CDR3 protein. The sample carries hundreds of thousands of distinct CDR3 sequences, around 15% recorded once. Germline V gene data show CDR1 as SSHAT and CDR2 as FNYEAQ (reference sequence). The CDR3 consists of 14 residues. Participants, patients aged 18 to 65, had newly diagnosed hyperthyroidism with a duration under 2 months. Worth noting for this clonotype: Its specificity is unknown. The junction and the germline gene differ at one end; a read error may be behind it.

The genes are TRBV7-7 and TRBJ2-7, with D possibly TRBD2 on 6 matching bases. This TCR was sampled from a woman younger than 35 with Graves' hyperthyroidism. What was sequenced was blood. This chain's CDR3 is CASSRTAEGHEQYF. In DNA, the CDR3 is TGTGCTAGCAGCCGTACCGCGGAGGGCCACGAGCAGTACTTC. The entire variable domain, with the rest obtained from reference TRBV7-7 and TRBJ2-7, is as follows: GAGVSQSPRYKVTKRGQDVTLRCDPISSHATLYWYQQALGQGPEFLTYFNYEAQPDKSGLPSDRFSAERPEGSISTLTIQRTEQRDSAMYRCASSRTAEGHEQYFGPGTRLTVT.